The 31 T cell receptor beta chains below all came from one sample that was sequenced in a study of T cells expressing NK-cell markers. TCRdb re-called the 5' RACE reads; one entry per CDR3 protein, DNA not given. The sample table sets out about 150,000 distinct CDR3 sequences. The sample comprised blood T cells: a sorted CD56 or NKG2C T cell subset, CD4+ or CD8+ T cells, or bulk PBMC T cells (not recorded which). Source of these receptors: a man younger than 35 in good health.

The chain joins TRBV4-2 to TRBJ1-5. Germline CDR1 reads LGHNA; CDR2 reads YNFKEQ. The CDR3 sequence is 15 residues long. The CDR3 is CASSQEGGVRQPQHF.

The rearrangement links TRBV29-1 to TRBJ2-1. Germline loops: CDR1 SQVTM, CDR2 ANQGSEA. The CDR3 contains 13 residues. The CDR3 is CSVEVFSYNEQFF.

J is TRBJ2-5 and V is TRBV29-1. Germline assignment: CDR1 SQVTM and CDR2 ANQGSEA. The CDR3 extends over 13 amino acids. The CDR3 sequence: CSVVFGREETQYF. The whole variable domain, remainder taken from reference TRBV29-1 and TRBJ2-5, is SAVISQKPSRDICQRGTSLTIQCQVDSQVTMMFWYRQQPGQSLTLIATANQGSEATYESGFVIDKFPISRPNLTFSTLTVSNMSPEDSSIYLCSVVFGREETQYFGPGTRLLVL.

The CDR3 sequence: CASSPGLESYNEQFF. The chain is built from TRBV2 and TRBJ2-1; TCRdb gives TRBD2 as the D gene, but with no DNA this cannot be confirmed. This CDR3 region has 15 residues. Germline assignment: CDR1 SNHLY and CDR2 FYNNEI.

This rearrangement joins TRBV5-1 to TRBJ1-1; TCRdb indicates TRBD1, and absent DNA this call remains unverified. In germline, CDR1 is SGHRS, CDR2 YFSETQ. The CDR3 runs 14 residues. The chain's CDR3 is CASSRGGADTEAFF.

The chain combines TRBV6-1 with TRBJ2-2; TCRdb returns TRBD1, unconfirmable since there is no DNA. The CDR3 length is 14 residues. CDR1 MNHNS and CDR2 SASEGT come from the germline V gene. CDR3 sequence reads: CASSLHGGTGELFF.

The gene calls are TRBV12-3 or TRBV12-4 and TRBJ1-2; checking the TCRdb D call of TRBD1 is not possible without DNA. CDR3 length equals 15 residues. The CDR3 loop is CASSLLPGTNYGYTF.

The genes are TRBV10-3 and TRBJ2-3; TCRdb designates TRBD2, a call that cannot be tested without DNA. Per the germline V gene, CDR1 is ENHRY and CDR2 is SYGVKD. This CDR3 contains 14 residues. The CDR3 is CASVAGVGTDTQYF.

The V gene is TRBV24-1, the J gene TRBJ1-5. The germline CDR1 and CDR2 sequences are KGHDR and SFDVKD. CDR3 length equals 14 residues. CDR3 protein: CATSDKGYNQPQHF.

The chain recombines TRBV19 with TRBJ1-6. The CDR3 covers 17 residues. Germline V gives CDR1 LNHDA, CDR2 SQIVND (reference sequence). CDR3 sequence reads: CASSSERGGDYNSPLHF. Together with reference TRBV19 and TRBJ1-6, the CDR3 gives the full variable domain: DGGITQSPKYLFRKEGQNVTLSCEQNLNHDAMYWYRQDPGQGLRLIYYSQIVNDFQKGDIAEGYSVSREKKESFPLTVTSAQKNPTAFYLCASSSERGGDYNSPLHFGNGTRLTVT.

The chain couples TRBV12-3 or TRBV12-4 to TRBJ2-1; TCRdb reports TRBD2, a call that lacks DNA to check it against. This CDR3 has 17 amino acids. The CDR3 here is CASSLSPGLAGVDEQFF.

V is TRBV6-5 and J is TRBJ2-1; TCRdb proposes TRBD2, but this gene call is untestable without DNA. CDR3 size: 16 residues. Germline values: CDR1 MNHEY, CDR2 SVGAGI. CDR3 residues: CASSRLGAGGYNEQFF.

The chain recombines TRBV19 with TRBJ1-2; the D gene TCRdb calls, TRBD1, cannot be checked with no DNA. The CDR3 runs 15 residues. Germline V gene data show CDR1 as LNHDA and CDR2 as SQIVND (reference sequence). The CDR3: CASSISPGNPYGYTF.

This chain uses TRBV6-1 with TRBJ2-1; without DNA, the TCRdb call of TRBD1 cannot be checked. CDR1 and CDR2 (germline): MNHNS, SASEGT. The CDR3 has 15 amino acids. The CDR3 loop is CASCQGGSSYNEQFF.

The rearrangement joins TRBV4-3 to TRBJ2-1; without DNA, the TCRdb call of TRBD1 cannot be checked. Germline V CDR1 and CDR2: LGHNA, YSLEER. This CDR3 is built from 16 residues. The CDR3 loop is CASSQDRVGPYNEQFF.

The V gene is TRBV29-1, the J gene TRBJ2-3; there is no DNA to check the TCRdb D call of TRBD1. From germline, CDR1 is SQVTM and CDR2 ANQGSEA. The CDR3 loop spans 13 amino acids. The CDR3 region is CSVAAGVADTQYF.

The rearrangement joins TRBV6-1 to TRBJ2-3; the D call from TCRdb, TRBD2, cannot be confirmed without DNA. The CDR3 contains 14 residues. CDR1 and CDR2 (germline): MNHNS, SASEGT. This chain's CDR3 is CASRKGLGRDTQYF.

The CDR3 reads CASSPGTSGSWTGELFF. The chain couples TRBV12-3 or TRBV12-4 to TRBJ2-2; TCRdb outputs TRBD2, but without DNA this stays unchecked. There are 17 residues in the CDR3.

The rearrangement links TRBV6-4 to TRBJ1-2; TCRdb reports TRBD1, a call that lacks DNA to check it against. CDR3 length: 19 amino acids. CDR1 and CDR2 (germline): MRHNA, SNTAGT. This chain's CDR3 is CASSDPQETGGTANYGYTF.

The chain recombines TRBV7-9 with TRBJ1-2; absent DNA, TCRdb's TRBD1 call cannot be checked. CDR1 is SEHNR and CDR2 is FQNEAQ in the germline V gene (reference sequence). The CDR3 has 14 amino acids. The CDR3 loop reads CASSLGDRGDGYTF. The full variable domain, completed using reference TRBV7-9 and TRBJ1-2, is DTGVSQNPRHKITKRGQNVTFRCDPISEHNRLYWYRQTLGQGPEFLTYFQNEAQLEKSRLLSDRFSAERPKGSFSTLEIQRTEQGDSAMYLCASSLGDRGDGYTFGSGTRLTVV.

V gene TRBV30 combines with J gene TRBJ1-5; TCRdb's assignment of TRBD1 cannot be checked, as there is no DNA. In germline, CDR1 is GTSNPN, CDR2 SVGIG (reference sequence). This CDR3 region has 12 residues. The CDR3 region is CAWSTGGQPQHF. Drawing the rest from reference TRBV30 and TRBJ1-5, the complete variable domain is SQTIHQWPATLVQPVGSPLSLECTVEGTSNPNLYWYRQAAGRGLQLLFYSVGIGQISSEVPQNLSASRPQDRQFILSSKKLLLSDSGFYLCAWSTGGQPQHFGDGTRLSIL.

This chain links TRBV23-1 with TRBJ2-2; TCRdb's D call of TRBD1 is untestable without DNA. TRBV23-1 is an open reading frame whose function is uncertain. This CDR3 has 11 amino acids. The CDR3 sequence: CAITRTGELFF.

This sequence joins TRBV13 and TRBJ1-6; no DNA is available, so the TRBD1 call from TCRdb remains unchecked. Germline V gene sequence: CDR1 PRHDT, CDR2 FYEKMQ (reference sequence). The CDR3 sequence is 14 residues long. The chain's CDR3 is CASSLNRGFSPLHF.

The V call is TRBV12-3 or TRBV12-4, the J call TRBJ2-1; no DNA is available, so the TRBD2 call from TCRdb remains unchecked. The CDR3 has 12 amino acids. The CDR3 spells CAIGTSGNEQFF.

The rearrangement joins TRBV7-8 to TRBJ2-1; TCRdb indicates TRBD2, and absent DNA this call remains unverified. CDR1 SGHVS and CDR2 FQNEAQ come from the germline V gene. CDR3 length: 16 amino acids. The CDR3 loop is CASSLVASGIYNEQFF.

CDR3 sequence reads: CASSVLTGTSGVRGDTQYF. The J gene is TRBJ2-3, the V gene TRBV3-1; TCRdb gives TRBD2 as the D gene, but with no DNA this cannot be confirmed. Germline V CDR1 and CDR2: LGHDT, YNNKEL (reference sequence). This CDR3 comprises 19 residues.

The chain uses TRBV6-1 and TRBJ2-5; TCRdb names TRBD1, which stays unverified in the absence of DNA. The CDR3 spans 15 residues. Looked up from germline, CDR1 is MNHNS and CDR2 is SASEGT. CDR3 in amino acids: CASSLTGALQETQYF.

This CDR3 reads CSVEKEGAAGELFF. The chain employs TRBV29-1 and TRBJ2-2; TCRdb's D call of TRBD1 is untestable without DNA. Germline-derived CDR1 and CDR2 are SQVTM and ANQGSEA. This CDR3 is 14 amino acids long.

This chain links TRBV19 with TRBJ2-5. In germline, CDR1 is LNHDA, CDR2 SQIVND (reference sequence). CDR3 size: 16 residues. CDR3: CASSIGAGSPQETQYF.

J is TRBJ2-7 and V is TRBV15. This CDR3 comprises 15 residues. Per the germline V gene, CDR1 is LNHNV and CDR2 is YYDKDF (reference sequence). Here the CDR3 reads CATSRDRRGNDEQYF.

The V and J genes are TRBV15 and TRBJ2-3; TCRdb proposes TRBD1, but this gene call is untestable without DNA. Germline CDR1 reads LNHNV; CDR2 reads YYDKDF (reference sequence). The CDR3 extends over 16 amino acids. The CDR3 sequence is CATSRVGTARTDTQYF.